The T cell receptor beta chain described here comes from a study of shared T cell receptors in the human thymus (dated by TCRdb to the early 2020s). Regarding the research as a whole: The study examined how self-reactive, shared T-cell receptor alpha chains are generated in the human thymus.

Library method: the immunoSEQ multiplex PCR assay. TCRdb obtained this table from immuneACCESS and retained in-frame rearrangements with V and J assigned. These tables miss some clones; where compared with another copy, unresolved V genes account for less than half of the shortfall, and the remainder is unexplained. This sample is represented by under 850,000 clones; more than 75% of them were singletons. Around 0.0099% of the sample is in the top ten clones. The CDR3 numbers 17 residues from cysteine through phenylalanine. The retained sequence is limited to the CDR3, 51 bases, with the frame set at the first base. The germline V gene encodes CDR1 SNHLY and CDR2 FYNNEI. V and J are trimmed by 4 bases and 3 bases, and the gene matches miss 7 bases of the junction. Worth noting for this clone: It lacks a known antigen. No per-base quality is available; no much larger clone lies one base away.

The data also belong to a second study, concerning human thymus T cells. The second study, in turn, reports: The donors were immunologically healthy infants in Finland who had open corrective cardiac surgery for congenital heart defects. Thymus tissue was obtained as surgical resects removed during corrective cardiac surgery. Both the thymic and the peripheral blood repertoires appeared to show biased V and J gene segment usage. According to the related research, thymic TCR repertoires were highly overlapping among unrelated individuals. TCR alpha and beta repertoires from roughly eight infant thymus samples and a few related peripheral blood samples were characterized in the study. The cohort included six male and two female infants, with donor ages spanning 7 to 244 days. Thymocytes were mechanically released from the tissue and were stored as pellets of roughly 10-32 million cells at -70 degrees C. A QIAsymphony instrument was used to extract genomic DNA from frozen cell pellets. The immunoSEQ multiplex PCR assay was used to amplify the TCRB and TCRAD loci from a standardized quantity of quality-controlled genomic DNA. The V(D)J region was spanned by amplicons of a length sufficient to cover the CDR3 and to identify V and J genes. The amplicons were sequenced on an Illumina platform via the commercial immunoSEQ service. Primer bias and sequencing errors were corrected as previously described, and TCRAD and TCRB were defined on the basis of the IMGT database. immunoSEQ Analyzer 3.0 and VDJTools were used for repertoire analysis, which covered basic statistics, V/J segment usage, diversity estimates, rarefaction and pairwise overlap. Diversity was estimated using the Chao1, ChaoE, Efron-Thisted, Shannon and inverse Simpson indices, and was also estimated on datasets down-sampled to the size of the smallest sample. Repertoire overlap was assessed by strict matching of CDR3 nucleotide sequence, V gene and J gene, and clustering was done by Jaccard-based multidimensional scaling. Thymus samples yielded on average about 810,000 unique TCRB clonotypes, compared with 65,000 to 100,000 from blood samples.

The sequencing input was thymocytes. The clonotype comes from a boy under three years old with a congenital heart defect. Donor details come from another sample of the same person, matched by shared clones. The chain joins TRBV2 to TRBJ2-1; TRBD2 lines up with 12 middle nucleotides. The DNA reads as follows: TGTGCCAGCAGTGCTCGACTAGCGGGAGTGATCTACAATGAGCAGTTCTTC. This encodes CASSARLAGVIYNEQFF. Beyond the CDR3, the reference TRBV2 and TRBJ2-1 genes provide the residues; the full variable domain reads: EPEVTQTPSHQVTQMGQEVILRCVPISNHLYFYWYRQILGQKVEFLVSFYNNEISEKSEIFDDQFSVERPDGSNFTLKIRSTKLEDSAMYFCASSARLAGVIYNEQFFGPGTRLTVL.